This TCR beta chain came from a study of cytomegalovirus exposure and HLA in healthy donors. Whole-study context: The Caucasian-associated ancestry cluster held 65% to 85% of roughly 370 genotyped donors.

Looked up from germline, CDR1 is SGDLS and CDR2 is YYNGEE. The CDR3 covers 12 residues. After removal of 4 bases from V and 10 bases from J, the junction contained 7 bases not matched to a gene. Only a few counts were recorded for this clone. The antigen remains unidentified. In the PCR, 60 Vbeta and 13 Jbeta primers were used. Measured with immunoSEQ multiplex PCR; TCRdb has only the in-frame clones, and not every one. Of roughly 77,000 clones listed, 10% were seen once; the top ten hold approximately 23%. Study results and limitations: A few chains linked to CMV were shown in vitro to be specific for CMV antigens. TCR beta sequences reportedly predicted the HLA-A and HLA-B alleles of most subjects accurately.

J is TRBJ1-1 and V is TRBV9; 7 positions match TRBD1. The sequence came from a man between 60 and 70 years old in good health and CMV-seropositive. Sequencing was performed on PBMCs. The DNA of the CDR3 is TGTGCCAGCAGCCCCCGACAGGGAGTAGCTTTCTTT. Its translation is CASSPRQGVAFF.